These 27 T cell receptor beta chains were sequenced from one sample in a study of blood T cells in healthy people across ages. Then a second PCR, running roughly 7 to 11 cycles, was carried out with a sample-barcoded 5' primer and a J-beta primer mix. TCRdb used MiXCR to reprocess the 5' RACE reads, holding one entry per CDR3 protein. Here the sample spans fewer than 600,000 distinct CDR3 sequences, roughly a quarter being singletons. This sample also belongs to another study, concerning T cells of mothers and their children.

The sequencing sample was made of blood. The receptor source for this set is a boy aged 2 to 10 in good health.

The CDR3 loop reads CASSFPPNEKLFF. CDR3 nucleotide sequence: TGTGCCAGCAGTTTCCCACCGAATGAAAAACTGTTTTTT. The rearrangement links TRBV12-3 or TRBV12-4 to TRBJ1-4, with D unclear. The V end was cut by 3 bases, the J end by 5 bases, with 7 bases between. The CDR3 has 13 residues.

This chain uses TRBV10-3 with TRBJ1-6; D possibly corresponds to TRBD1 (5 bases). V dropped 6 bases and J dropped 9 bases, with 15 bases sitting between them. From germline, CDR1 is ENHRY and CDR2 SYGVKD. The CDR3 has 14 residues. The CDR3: CAISQGAPGSPLHF. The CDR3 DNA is TGTGCCATCAGCCAAGGGGCCCCGGGTTCACCCCTCCACTTT.

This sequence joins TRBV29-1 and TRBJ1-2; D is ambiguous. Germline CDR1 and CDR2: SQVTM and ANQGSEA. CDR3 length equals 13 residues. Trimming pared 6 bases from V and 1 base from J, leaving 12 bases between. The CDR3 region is CSVWGGGNYGYTF. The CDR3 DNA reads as TGCAGCGTCTGGGGAGGCGGTAACTATGGCTACACCTTC. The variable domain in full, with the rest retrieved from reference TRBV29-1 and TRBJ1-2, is SAVISQKPSRDICQRGTSLTIQCQVDSQVTMMFWYRQQPGQSLTLIATANQGSEATYESGFVIDKFPISRPNLTFSTLTVSNMSPEDSSIYLCSVWGGGNYGYTFGSGTRLTVV.

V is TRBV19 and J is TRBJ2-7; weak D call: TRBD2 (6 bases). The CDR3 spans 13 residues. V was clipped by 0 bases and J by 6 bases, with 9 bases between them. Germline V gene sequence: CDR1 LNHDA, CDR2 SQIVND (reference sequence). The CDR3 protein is CASSIDWRGEQYF. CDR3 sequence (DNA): TGTGCCAGTAGTATAGATTGGAGGGGCGAGCAGTACTTC.

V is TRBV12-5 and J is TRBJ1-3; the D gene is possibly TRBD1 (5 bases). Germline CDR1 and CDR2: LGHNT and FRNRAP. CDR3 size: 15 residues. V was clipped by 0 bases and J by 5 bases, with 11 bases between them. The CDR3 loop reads CASGLVDIRRNTIYF. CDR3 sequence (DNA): TGTGCTAGTGGTTTGGTGGACATAAGGCGAAACACCATATATTTT.

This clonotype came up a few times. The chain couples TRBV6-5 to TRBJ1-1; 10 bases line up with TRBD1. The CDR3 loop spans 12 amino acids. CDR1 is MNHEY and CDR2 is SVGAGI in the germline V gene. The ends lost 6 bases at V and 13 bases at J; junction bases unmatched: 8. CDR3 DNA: TGTGCCAGCAGCCCATCGGGGACAGGGGATTTCTTT. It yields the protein CASSPSGTGDFF.

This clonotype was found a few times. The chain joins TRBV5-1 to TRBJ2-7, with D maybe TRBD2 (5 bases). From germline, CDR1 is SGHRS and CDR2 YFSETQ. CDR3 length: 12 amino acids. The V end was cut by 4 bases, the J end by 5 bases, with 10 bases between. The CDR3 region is CASSREGNEQYF. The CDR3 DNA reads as TGCGCCAGCAGCAGAGAGGGTAACGAGCAGTACTTC.

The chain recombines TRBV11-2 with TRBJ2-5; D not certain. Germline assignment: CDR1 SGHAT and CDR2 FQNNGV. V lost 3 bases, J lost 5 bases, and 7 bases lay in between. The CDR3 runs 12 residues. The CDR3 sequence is CASSFFGETQYF. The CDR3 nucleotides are TGTGCCAGCAGCTTCTTTGGGGAGACCCAGTACTTC.

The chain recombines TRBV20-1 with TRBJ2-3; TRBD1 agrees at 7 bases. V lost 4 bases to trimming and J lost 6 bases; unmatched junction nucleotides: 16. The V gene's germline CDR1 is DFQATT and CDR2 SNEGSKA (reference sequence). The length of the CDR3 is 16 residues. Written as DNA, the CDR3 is TGCAGTGCTACGGACCGCAGGGGGTCGCCCGGGGATACGCAGTATTTT. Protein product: CSATDRRGSPGDTQYF.

The CDR3 region is CSAKTGSSYEQYF. The CDR3 nucleotides are TGCAGTGCCAAGACAGGGAGCTCCTACGAGCAGTACTTC. This chain joins TRBV20-1 and TRBJ2-7; 7 nucleotides agree with TRBD1. V dropped 6 bases and J dropped 0; count of bases not matched to a gene: 5. The CDR3 is 13 amino acids. Germline CDR1 and CDR2: DFQATT and SNEGSKA (reference sequence).

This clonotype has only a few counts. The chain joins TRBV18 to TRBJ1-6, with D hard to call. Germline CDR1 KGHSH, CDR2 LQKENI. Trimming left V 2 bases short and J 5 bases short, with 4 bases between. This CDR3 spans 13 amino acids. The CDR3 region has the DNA TGTGCCAGCTCACCAGGGAATAATTCACCCCTCCACTTT. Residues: CASSPGNNSPLHF. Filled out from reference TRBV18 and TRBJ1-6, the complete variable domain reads NAGVMQNPRHLVRRRGQEARLRCSPMKGHSHVYWYRQLPEEGLKFMVYLQKENIIDESGMPKERFSAEFPKEGPSILRIQQVVRGDSAAYFCASSPGNNSPLHFGNGTRLTVT.

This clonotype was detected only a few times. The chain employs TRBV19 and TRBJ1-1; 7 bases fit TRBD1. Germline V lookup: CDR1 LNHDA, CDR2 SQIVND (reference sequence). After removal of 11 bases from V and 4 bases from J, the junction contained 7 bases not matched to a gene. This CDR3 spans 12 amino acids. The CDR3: CAAKTGSTEAFF. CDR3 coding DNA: TGTGCCGCGAAGACAGGGAGCACTGAAGCTTTCTTT.

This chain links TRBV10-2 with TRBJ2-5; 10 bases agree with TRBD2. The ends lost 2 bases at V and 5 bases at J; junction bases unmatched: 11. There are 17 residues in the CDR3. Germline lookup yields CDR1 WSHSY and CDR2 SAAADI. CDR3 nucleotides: TGCGCCAGCAGTGAGAGTACTAGCGGGAATGTTTTTGAGACCCAGTACTTC. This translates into CASSESTSGNVFETQYF.

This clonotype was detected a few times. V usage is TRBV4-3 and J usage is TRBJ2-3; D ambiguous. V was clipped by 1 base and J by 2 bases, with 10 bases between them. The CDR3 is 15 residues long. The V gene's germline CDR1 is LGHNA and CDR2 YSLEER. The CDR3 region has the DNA TGCGCCAGCAGCCAAGGCGCCGGAACCACAGATACGCAGTATTTT. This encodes CASSQGAGTTDTQYF.

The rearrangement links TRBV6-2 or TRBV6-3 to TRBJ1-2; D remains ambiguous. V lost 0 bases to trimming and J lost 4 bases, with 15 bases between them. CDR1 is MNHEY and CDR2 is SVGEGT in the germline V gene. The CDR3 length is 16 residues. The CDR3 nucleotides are TGTGCCAGCAGTTACTCGCGCGACGGGCGACCCTATGGCTACACCTTC. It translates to CASSYSRDGRPYGYTF.

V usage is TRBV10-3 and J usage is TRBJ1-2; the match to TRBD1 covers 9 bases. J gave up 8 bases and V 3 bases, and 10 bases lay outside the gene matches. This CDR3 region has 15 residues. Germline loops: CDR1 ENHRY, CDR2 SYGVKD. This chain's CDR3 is CAISDGTGTSLGYTF. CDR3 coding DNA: TGTGCCATCAGTGATGGGACAGGGACGAGTCTAGGCTACACCTTC.

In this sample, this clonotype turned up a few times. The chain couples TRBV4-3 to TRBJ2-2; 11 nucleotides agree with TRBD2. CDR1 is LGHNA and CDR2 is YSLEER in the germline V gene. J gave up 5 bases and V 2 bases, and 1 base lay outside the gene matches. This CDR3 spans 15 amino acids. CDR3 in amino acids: CASSQLAGGTGELFF. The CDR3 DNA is TGCGCCAGCAGCCAACTAGCGGGAGGAACCGGGGAGCTGTTTTTT.

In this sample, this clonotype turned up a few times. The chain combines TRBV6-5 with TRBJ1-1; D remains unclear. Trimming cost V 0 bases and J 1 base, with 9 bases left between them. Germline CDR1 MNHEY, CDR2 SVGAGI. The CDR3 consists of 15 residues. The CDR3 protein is CASSYSKVRNTEAFF. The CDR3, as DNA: TGTGCCAGCAGTTACTCGAAGGTCCGGAACACTGAAGCTTTCTTT.

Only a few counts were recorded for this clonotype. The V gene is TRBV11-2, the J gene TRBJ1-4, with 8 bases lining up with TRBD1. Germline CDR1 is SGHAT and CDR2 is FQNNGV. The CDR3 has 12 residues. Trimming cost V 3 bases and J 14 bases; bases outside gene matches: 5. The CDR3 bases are TGTGCCAGCAGCTTCGGGACAGGATTTCTGTTTTTT. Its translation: CASSFGTGFLFF.

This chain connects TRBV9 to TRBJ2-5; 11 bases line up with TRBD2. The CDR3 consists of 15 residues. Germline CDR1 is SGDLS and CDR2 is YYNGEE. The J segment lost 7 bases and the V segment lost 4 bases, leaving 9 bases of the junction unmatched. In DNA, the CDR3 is TGTGCCAGCAGCCCCGGGACTAGCGGCAAAGGGACCCAGTACTTC. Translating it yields CASSPGTSGKGTQYF.

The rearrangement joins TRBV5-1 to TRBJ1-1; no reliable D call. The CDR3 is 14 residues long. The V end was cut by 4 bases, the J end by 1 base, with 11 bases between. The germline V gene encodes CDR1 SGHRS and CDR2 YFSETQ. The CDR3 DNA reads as TGCGCCAGCAGCCTCTGGGCGGGGAACACTGAAGCTTTCTTT. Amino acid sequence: CASSLWAGNTEAFF.

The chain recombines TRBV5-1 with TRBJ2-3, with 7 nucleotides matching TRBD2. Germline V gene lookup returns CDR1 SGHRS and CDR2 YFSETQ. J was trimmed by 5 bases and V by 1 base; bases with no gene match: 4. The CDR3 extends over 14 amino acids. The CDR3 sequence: CASSLNGRKDTQYF. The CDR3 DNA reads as TGCGCCAGCAGCTTGAACGGGAGGAAAGATACGCAGTATTTT.

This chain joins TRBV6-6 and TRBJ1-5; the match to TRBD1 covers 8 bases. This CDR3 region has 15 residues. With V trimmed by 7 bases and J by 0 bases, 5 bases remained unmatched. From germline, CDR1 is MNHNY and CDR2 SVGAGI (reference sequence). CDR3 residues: CASTGQEDSNQPQHF. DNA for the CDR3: TGTGCCAGCACGGGACAGGAAGATAGCAATCAGCCCCAGCATTTT.

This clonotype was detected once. CDR3 sequence (DNA): TGTGCCAGCAGTTCCCTAGCCTATGGCTACACCTTC. This encodes CASSSLAYGYTF. The V and J genes are TRBV12-3 or TRBV12-4 and TRBJ1-2, with unresolved D. The CDR3 sequence is 12 residues long. V lost 4 bases and J lost 4, with 7 bases in between.

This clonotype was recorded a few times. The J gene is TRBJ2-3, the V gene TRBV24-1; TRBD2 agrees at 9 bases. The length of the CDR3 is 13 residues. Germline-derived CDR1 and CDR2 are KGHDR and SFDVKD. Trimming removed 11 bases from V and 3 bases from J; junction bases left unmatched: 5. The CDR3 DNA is TGTGCCATAGCGGGAGTCGGGACAGATACGCAGTATTTT. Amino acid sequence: CAIAGVGTDTQYF.

The CDR3 protein is CASRRLALSEQYF. As DNA, the CDR3 is TGTGCCAGCAGACGACTAGCTTTGTCCGAGCAGTACTTC. The chain carries TRBV6-2 or TRBV6-3 and TRBJ2-7; 7 bases align to TRBD2. CDR1 is MNHEY and CDR2 is SVGEGT in the germline V gene. The junction had 8 bases not matched to a gene; V was cut back by 6 bases and J by 6 bases. The CDR3 sequence is 13 residues long.

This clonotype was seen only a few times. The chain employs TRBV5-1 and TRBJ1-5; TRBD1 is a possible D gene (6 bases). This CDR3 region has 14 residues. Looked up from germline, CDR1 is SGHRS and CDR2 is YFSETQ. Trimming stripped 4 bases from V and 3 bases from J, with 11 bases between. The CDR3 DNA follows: TGCGCCAGCAGCCCGGGGGCAGTCAATCAGCCCCAGCATTTT. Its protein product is CASSPGAVNQPQHF.